One T cell receptor beta chain is described in this entry. This clone was detected once. What antigen it recognizes has not been identified. Per-base quality was not reported, and no clone a single base away is much larger than it. The cohort was made up of about 610 healthy bone marrow donors. At the time of sampling, all cohort members were nominally healthy, though unrecorded immune exposures were likely present. The donor was CMV seronegative and belonged to the group of around 350 seronegative cohort members. Each donor provided a peripheral blood sample, and peripheral blood mononuclear cells were used for TCR beta sequencing. The Qiagen DNeasy Blood Extraction Kit was used to extract genomic DNA from the blood cell samples. To prepare the library, the immunoSEQ multiplex PCR assay was applied. A mixture of 60 forward primers for TCR Vbeta segments and 13 reverse primers for TCR Jbeta segments was used in the multiplex PCR. A multiplex PCR assay on genomic DNA amplified the CDR3 region of rearranged TCR beta genes. Amplified TCR beta libraries were sequenced as 87-base-pair reads on the Illumina HiSeq System. On the study's bioinformatics: A later analysis tallied roughly 76 million unique TCR beta chains across the approximately 670 repertoires, and approximately 12 million of those chains were shared by two or more donors. Raw reads were error-corrected and collapsed into unique sequences with a nearest-neighbor algorithm that merged closely related sequences to remove PCR and sequencing errors. To assign V, D and J gene segments, CDR3 sequences were aligned to IMGT reference sequences. For a sequence to be retained, a match of at least six nucleotides to both a V gene segment and a J gene segment was required. Rearrangements were classified as productive when the CDR3 lacked stop codons and remained in frame with V and J, and all other rearrangements were classified as non-productive. Following IMGT convention, CDR3 was defined as the stretch from the second conserved V-encoded cysteine to the conserved J-encoded phenylalanine. In an earlier analysis of around 600 of the donors, sequences lacking an unambiguous match to a single V gene segment were excluded. An earlier analysis of fewer than 750 of the donors called V segments functional above 56.7% productive rearrangements and segregating when the between-donor standard deviation exceeded 5%. A statistical classification framework was developed to diagnose cytomegalovirus status using the catalog of TCR beta chain sequences. In a later analysis, V and J genes were assigned by comparing TCR nucleotide sequences against IMGT/GENE-DB human TR gene sequences. A later analysis assigned CDR3 sequences and most-parsimonious VDJ recombination scenarios with the TCRdist pipeline. In a later analysis, each TCR beta chain was defined by its CDR3 amino acid sequence together with its V-gene family, and reads without a unique V-gene family were excluded. To address suspected cross-contamination and a sequencing artifact, a later analysis removed 592 highly shared, low-generation-probability nucleotide sequences. A later analysis calculated a clonal expansion index for each public chain from normalized within-repertoire ranks of inferred template counts. In a later analysis, generation probabilities were computed using a VDJ recombination model fitted to out-of-frame rearrangements, and the results were checked against IGoR. In a later analysis, hypergeometric tests were used to score TCR-TCR, TCR-HLA and TCR-CMV co-occurrence, with a repertoire-size bias correction applied to TCR pairs. To estimate false discovery rates, a later analysis permuted the HLA or CMV assignments 20 times. In a later analysis, co-occurring TCRs were grouped with DBSCAN, and TCRdist sequence similarity was added when clustering was performed within HLA-allele-positive subsets. Co-occurrence clustering excluded repertoires with fewer than 30,000 or more than 120,000 public chains, plus five with anomalous nucleotide sharing. TCRdb holds this immuneACCESS table with in-frame rearrangements only. Some clones are missing; in checked studies, unresolved V genes explain under half, and the rest has no known cause. The V and J calls and clone size come from that table; D and trimming were worked out from the DNA. The sample contains 170,000 or so clones, around 77% of them found a single time. Jointly, the top ten make up 1.5% to 2% of the sample.

The CDR3, from cysteine to phenylalanine, totals 14 residues. Only CDR3 DNA remains: 42 bases, in frame from the first base. V and J are trimmed by 5 bases and 7 bases, and the gene matches miss 7 bases of the junction. From the germline V gene, CDR1 is KGHSH and CDR2 is LQKENI. This sample is drawn from a study of cytomegalovirus exposure and HLA in healthy donors (dated by TCRdb to the late 2010s). With regard to the full study: According to an earlier analysis of a few hundred of the donors, 150 million to 200 million T cells yielded 117 million unique TCR beta sequences and less than 300 Gb of sequence data. Among the roughly 430 genotyped donors, more than 70% belonged to the genetic ancestry cluster associated with self-reported Caucasian donors. An early release that covered about 600 HLA-typed donors contained approximately 290 gigabases of sequencing data and tens of millions of unique TCR sequences. Rather than using new phenotypic data, the later analysis identified candidate immune exposures from TCR beta sequences and from how often those sequences occurred across donors. The number of typed donors differed by locus: about 629-640 for A, B, C, DRB1 and DQB1; some 540 for DQA1; 600 to 610 for DPA1; and some 450 for DPB1. An earlier analysis of 587 of the donors used high-throughput TCR beta sequencing to judge whether each TCR beta V gene segment behaved as functional or pseudogenic. Among a few hundred genotyped donors of the cohort, an average of approximately 230,000 unique TCR beta nucleotide sequences were sequenced per donor, roughly 20% of them non-productive. Both class I and class II loci were covered by HLA typing, at four-digit resolution. The study used immunosequencing to profile the T cell repertoires of under 700 subjects and linked those repertoires to cytomegalovirus serostatus. To study patterns of TCR occurrence, a later analysis re-analyzed previously published TCR beta repertoires from 666 donors and added high-resolution HLA genotyping. To predict cytomegalovirus infection status, the study brought together high-throughput TCR immunosequencing, statistical association of individual TCRs with disease status, and machine learning. About five DR-DQ haplotypes were treated as single units for association and clustering because of strong linkage in the cohort. A separate validation cohort of about 110 different subjects was used in addition to the roughly 700-subject first cohort. Genome-wide SNP genotypes for about 55% of the 666 donors were used in a later genetic analysis, which treated that subset as a discovery cohort. The study was designed to test whether signatures of past pathogen exposure could be identified by cataloging public T cell receptors. Every discovery cohort repertoire had been produced on one sequencing platform. Donor age, sex, ethnicity and CMV serostatus were compiled alongside the repertoire data. Overall study results and their limits: The only immune exposure information available for the cohort was CMV serostatus. Compared with equally common non-associated chains, HLA-associated TCR beta chains in a later analysis were more clonally expanded and had lower generation probabilities. The study gave a list of 150 to 200 TCR beta chains associated with cytomegalovirus. A few of the identified cytomegalovirus-associated TCR beta chains were confirmed in vitro to be specific for cytomegalovirus antigens. Compared with the approximately 670-donor mean, donors in an Asian-associated ancestry cluster had fewer N-insertions in productive TCRs, according to a later genetic analysis. In a later analysis, most CMV-associated TCR beta chains were found to appear HLA-restricted, with HLA associations seemingly driven largely by CMV exposure. A later analysis associated roughly 17,000 TCR beta sequences with specific HLA alleles at a false discovery rate of 0.05. A further reported finding was that TCR beta sequences accurately predicted the HLA-A and HLA-B alleles for most subjects in the first cohort. In a later analysis, the rate of TCR association differed among HLA loci, with DRB1 alleles having the most associated TCRs and HLA-C alleles having the fewest. The earlier analysis of about 600 of the donors excluded fewer than 20 rarely observed V segments, including chromosome 9 orphons, because counts were too low. In an earlier analysis of about 550 of the donors, most TCR beta V segments were observed in productive rearrangements about 87% or about 30% of the time, broadly matching IMGT annotations. Sequencing depth was assumed to be roughly uniform across donors in the presence/absence analyses, though that assumption may not hold. Because HLA typing was missing for some donors at each locus, association tests included only the typed subset. The authors suggested that the approach could potentially be generalized to other disease states and immunological phenotypes. Strong co-occurrence of HLA alleles, especially DR and DQ, made assigning TCR associations to individual alleles difficult. The classifier was reported to diagnose cytomegalovirus status with high specificity and sensitivity in both the original cohort and the validation cohort. Correlated functional status among segregating V segments might be attributable to linkage disequilibrium, but an unknown experimental factor could not be ruled out. Most TCR sequences were seen in very few donors, while some public TCRs were found in many individuals. In a later analysis, several top co-occurrence clusters were reported to appear linked to parvovirus B19, influenza, CMV and Epstein-Barr virus. Some IMGT-functional V segments, including TRBV6-2 and TRBV6-3, could not be distinguished by the 87-base-pair reads and were therefore excluded. A group of highly shared sequence variants was considered likely to be a technical artifact of the sequencing pipeline. In a later genetic analysis, a missense DCLRE1C variant was associated with V-gene and J-gene trimming of TCR beta chains, and the association was replicated in an independent cohort. In this cohort, only TCR beta chains were sequenced, and detectable features were limited by the absence of alpha or paired-chain data.

This TCR was sampled from a woman in her 30s in good health and CMV-seronegative. Sample: PBMCs. This sequence uses TRBV18 and TRBJ1-5; 8 central bases correspond to TRBD1. At the DNA level, the sequence is TGTGCCAGCTCATCTGGACAGGGAAACCAGCCCCAGCATTTT. Its product reads: CASSSGQGNQPQHF.